Listed here are 27 T cell receptor beta chains from one sample, sequenced in a study of cytotoxic CD8 clonotypes in ibrutinib-treated CLL. Libraries were prepared by immunoSEQ multiplex PCR; TCRdb keeps only in-frame clonotypes and omits some of them. The table lists more than 85,000 clones, around four fifths of them singletons, with about 32% in the top ten. The starting material was PBMCs, obtained after 12 months of ibrutinib treatment. Receptor source: a human donor with chronic lymphocytic leukemia.

This clone has just a few counts. The chain links TRBV25-1 to TRBJ1-6; 7 bases are a match to TRBD1. Germline trimming cut 8 bases from V and 2 bases from J; bases unmatched to any gene: 3. This CDR3 region has 14 residues. Germline V gene sequence: CDR1 MGHDK, CDR2 SYGVNS. The CDR3 nucleotides are TGTGCCAGCGGGGGACAGACCTATAATTCACCCCTCCACTTT. This translates into CASGGQTYNSPLHF. The full variable domain, its missing parts supplied by reference TRBV25-1 and TRBJ1-6, is EADIYQTPRYLVIGTGKKITLECSQTMGHDKMYWYQQDPGMELHLIHYSYGVNSTEKGDLSSESTVSRIRTEHFPLTLESARPSHTSQYLCASGGQTYNSPLHFGNGTRLTVT.

The genes are TRBV11-1 and TRBJ1-2; the D gene is possibly TRBD1 (5 bases). V lost 5 bases, J lost 4 bases, and 14 bases lay in between. This CDR3 has 14 amino acids. The germline V gene has CDR1 SGHAT and CDR2 FQDESV (reference sequence). CDR3 sequence: CASSRRGGGYGYTF. The CDR3 region has the DNA TGTGCCAGCAGCAGGAGGGGTGGCGGCTATGGCTACACCTTC.

V is TRBV5-4 and J is TRBJ2-6; D is unresolved. This CDR3 has 17 amino acids. Per the germline V gene, CDR1 is SGHNT and CDR2 is YYREEE (reference sequence). Trimming pared 4 bases from V and 1 base from J, leaving 15 bases between. CDR3: CASSPGPPGSGANVLTF. CDR3 nucleotide sequence: TGTGCCAGCAGCCCTGGACCGCCCGGTTCTGGGGCCAACGTCCTGACTTTC.

V and J are TRBV18 and TRBJ2-3, with TRBD1 matching over 7 bases. The V and J ends lost 6 bases and 4 bases, in that order; junction bases with no gene match: 7. This CDR3 region has 14 residues. The germline CDR1 and CDR2 sequences are KGHSH and LQKENI. CDR3 in DNA: TGTGCCAGCTCCCTCAGGGGGATCGCAGATACGCAGTATTTT. Translation gives CASSLRGIADTQYF.

V usage is TRBV28 and J usage is TRBJ1-6, with 8 bases aligning to TRBD1. This CDR3 contains 17 residues. Losses at the gene ends were 1 base for V and 9 bases for J; bases not matched to a gene: 11. The V gene's germline CDR1 is MDHEN and CDR2 SYDVKM. The CDR3 DNA is TGTGCCAGCAGTTTATCCCCGAACAGGGGGTCAAGTTCACCCCTCCACTTT. It is translated as CASSLSPNRGSSSPLHF.

The chain couples TRBV30 to TRBJ2-3, with TRBD2 matching 9 bases. V lost 3 bases, J lost 2 bases, and 9 bases stayed unmatched. The CDR3 has 16 amino acids. Germline V gene data show CDR1 as GTSNPN and CDR2 as SVGIG (reference sequence). The CDR3: CAWSRRASGVTDTQYF. The CDR3 coding sequence is TGTGCCTGGAGCCGCCGGGCTAGCGGGGTCACAGATACGCAGTATTTT.

The chain links TRBV18 to TRBJ1-1; D remains unclear. V lost 3 bases, J lost 5 bases, and 10 bases lay in between. Germline CDR1 and CDR2: KGHSH and LQKENI. This CDR3 region has 13 residues. CDR3 bases: TGTGCCAGCTCACCTGGGCGGGAGACTGAAGCTTTCTTT. This gives the protein CASSPGRETEAFF.

This clone turned up a few times. V gene TRBV5-1 combines with J gene TRBJ1-2; no reliable D call. Germline V gene sequence: CDR1 SGHRS, CDR2 YFSETQ. The CDR3 sequence is 12 residues long. Deletions cut 4 bases from V and 4 bases from J, with 8 bases between. The CDR3 protein is CASSPRGYGYTF. The DNA of the CDR3 is TGCGCCAGCAGCCCTAGAGGCTATGGCTACACCTTC.

This clone was observed a few times. V gene TRBV18 combines with J gene TRBJ1-6; the match to TRBD1 covers 7 bases. The V gene end was trimmed by 0 bases and the J gene end by 6 bases; junction bases not matched to a gene: 2. The length of the CDR3 is 15 residues. Germline CDR1 KGHSH, CDR2 LQKENI. In DNA, the CDR3 is TGTGCCAGCTCACCACCGGCAGGGGGTAATTCACCCCTCCACTTT. It yields the protein CASSPPAGGNSPLHF. Full variable domain (outside the CDR3, taken from reference TRBV18 and TRBJ1-6): NAGVMQNPRHLVRRRGQEARLRCSPMKGHSHVYWYRQLPEEGLKFMVYLQKENIIDESGMPKERFSAEFPKEGPSILRIQQVVRGDSAAYFCASSPPAGGNSPLHFGNGTRLTVT.

This sequence joins TRBV27 and TRBJ2-1; weak D call: TRBD1 (5 bases). Per germline, CDR1 MNHEY and CDR2 SMNVEV (reference sequence). The CDR3 runs to 17 residues. V was trimmed by 7 bases and J by 4 bases, leaving 23 bases between them. DNA for the CDR3: TGTGCCAGCACCGAAGTCCCGCAAGGGGAACCTTACAATGAGCAGTTCTTC. Amino acid sequence: CASTEVPQGEPYNEQFF.

The chain carries TRBV9 and TRBJ1-6, with a tentative D call TRBD1 (5 bases). Trimming shortened V by 3 bases and J by 13 bases, and 20 bases separated the two germline ends. The CDR3 runs 15 residues. The germline V gene has CDR1 SGDLS and CDR2 YYNGEE. The CDR3 is CASSGRDPGGGPLHF. The CDR3 bases are TGTGCCAGCAGCGGCCGGGACCCGGGGGGGGGTCCCCTCCACTTT.

The chain carries TRBV28 and TRBJ1-6; unclear D gene. CDR1 is MDHEN, CDR2 SYDVKM, per germline. The V and J ends lost 2 bases and 9 bases respectively, with 5 bases between them. The CDR3 runs to 12 residues. CDR3 sequence (DNA): TGTGCCAGCAGTTTACGGGTTTCACCCCTCCACTTT. Its protein is CASSLRVSPLHF.

The rearrangement links TRBV6-5 to TRBJ1-6; D not certain. Trimming pared 7 bases from V and 9 bases from J, leaving 13 bases between. CDR3 length: 13 amino acids. Germline V gene sequence: CDR1 MNHEY, CDR2 SVGAGI. CDR3 sequence reads: CASKLIGGSPLHF. CDR3 bases: TGTGCCAGCAAACTCATAGGAGGTTCACCCCTCCACTTT.

This clone has only one observation. The chain couples TRBV7-7 to TRBJ2-5, with D maybe TRBD1 (5 bases). V gave up 2 bases and J gave up 5 bases, with 9 bases separating them. The CDR3 extends over 13 amino acids. Germline V lookup: CDR1 SSHAT, CDR2 FNYEAQ (reference sequence). For the CDR3, the DNA is TGTGCCAGCAGCTTATGGGGCGCCGAGACCCAGTACTTC. This translates into CASSLWGAETQYF.

V usage is TRBV2 and J usage is TRBJ1-1; D might be TRBD1 (6 bases). The CDR3 runs 14 residues. Germline lookup yields CDR1 SNHLY and CDR2 FYNNEI. V dropped 5 bases and J dropped 5 bases, with 15 bases sitting between them. The CDR3 loop is CASSPGYRETEAFF. DNA of the CDR3: TGTGCCAGCAGTCCTGGTTACAGGGAGACTGAAGCTTTCTTT.

The CDR3 here is CASSLYGTVLSPLHF. The CDR3 DNA is TGTGCCAGCAGTTTATACGGGACAGTTCTGTCACCCCTCCACTTT. The chain recombines TRBV27 with TRBJ1-6; the match to TRBD1 covers 7 bases. The V gene end was trimmed by 1 base and the J gene end by 10 bases; junction bases not matched to a gene: 7. Germline V gene sequence: CDR1 MNHEY, CDR2 SMNVEV (reference sequence). This CDR3 is 15 amino acids long.

This clone showed up just a few times. This chain links TRBV29-1 with TRBJ2-1; TRBD2 agrees at 8 bases. Losses at the gene ends were 6 bases for V and 5 bases for J; bases not matched to a gene: 15. Germline assignment: CDR1 SQVTM and CDR2 ANQGSEA. The CDR3 contains 16 residues. In nucleotides, the CDR3 is TGCAGCGTCCTGCTCTATCCGGGGGGGACCAACAATGAGCAGTTCTTC. Amino acids: CSVLLYPGGTNNEQFF.

This clone was detected only a few times. The same CDR3 arises from other DNA sequences in this sample as well. The V gene is TRBV6-5, the J gene TRBJ2-5; D is uncertain. CDR1 is MNHEY, CDR2 SVGAGI, per germline. Trimming pared 5 bases from V and 4 bases from J, leaving 5 bases between. This CDR3 spans 11 amino acids. CDR3 coding DNA: TGTGCCAGCAGTACACGAGAGACCCAGTACTTC. The encoded protein is CASSTRETQYF.

This clone has only a few counts. J is TRBJ2-2 and V is TRBV19; tentatively, D is TRBD2 (5 bases). The germline V and J ends were trimmed by 3 bases and 3 bases, with 11 bases remaining between them. The length of the CDR3 is 15 residues. Germline CDR1 LNHDA, CDR2 SQIVND (reference sequence). This CDR3 reads CASSIPADHTGELFF. The CDR3 coding sequence is TGTGCCAGTAGTATCCCAGCGGATCACACCGGGGAGCTGTTTTTT.

This clone occurred once. This chain links TRBV7-3 with TRBJ2-2; D remains ambiguous. The CDR3 extends over 14 amino acids. Germline V lookup: CDR1 SGHTA, CDR2 FQGTGA. V lost 2 bases, J lost 4 bases, and 8 bases lay in between. The CDR3 protein is CASSLGQSTGELFF. The CDR3, as DNA: TGTGCCAGCAGCTTAGGGCAGAGCACCGGGGAGCTGTTTTTT.

The chain is built from TRBV5-1 and TRBJ2-1; D is tentatively TRBD1 or TRBD2 (5 bases each). CDR3 size: 15 residues. V was cut by 4 bases and J by 7 bases, with 18 bases left in between. The germline gives CDR1 SGHRS, CDR2 YFSETQ. The CDR3 bases are TGCGCCAGCAGCCTAGGGACGCCCGGGGCGAATGAGCAGTTCTTC. This sequence encodes CASSLGTPGANEQFF. Full variable domain (missing parts from reference TRBV5-1 and TRBJ2-1): KAGVTQTPRYLIKTRGQQVTLSCSPISGHRSVSWYQQTPGQGLQFLFEYFSETQRNKGNFPGRFSGRQFSNSRSEMNVSTLELGDSALYLCASSLGTPGANEQFFGPGTRLTVL.

The chain combines TRBV11-3 with TRBJ2-5; 8 bases map to TRBD2. This CDR3 contains 14 residues. CDR1 is SGHNT and CDR2 is YENEEA in the germline V gene. V shed 1 base, J shed 4 bases, and the junction held 2 bases outside the gene matches. Written as DNA, the CDR3 is TGTGCCAGCAGCTTAGTCCGGGAGGGAGAGACCCAGTACTTC. Its protein product is CASSLVREGETQYF.

The J gene is TRBJ2-7, the V gene TRBV25-1, with D perhaps TRBD2 (7 bases). The CDR3 length is 14 residues. The V end was cut by 9 bases, the J end by 0 bases, with 15 bases between. CDR1 is MGHDK and CDR2 is SYGVNS in the germline V gene. For the CDR3, the DNA is TGTGCCAGTAATAGGGGGGGGACCTCCTACGAGCAGTACTTC. Translating it yields CASNRGGTSYEQYF.

The chain recombines TRBV19 with TRBJ2-2, with D maybe TRBD1 (6 bases). The CDR3 totals 15 residues. Germline CDR1 LNHDA, CDR2 SQIVND (reference sequence). V lost 3 bases and J 1 base, leaving 9 bases between the germline ends. The CDR3 DNA reads TGTGCCAGTAGTATTAGGGGACAGAACACCGGGGAGCTGTTTTTT. It yields the protein CASSIRGQNTGELFF.

The genes are TRBV29-1 and TRBJ1-2; no firm D call. CDR1 is SQVTM, CDR2 ANQGSEA, per germline. The CDR3 sequence is 11 residues long. V lost 3 bases and J 8 bases, leaving 10 bases between the germline ends. The CDR3 DNA reads as TGCAGCGTTGACGCAGGCGAAGGCTACACCTTC. As protein: CSVDAGEGYTF.

The V gene is TRBV29-1, the J gene TRBJ2-5; 10 bases align to TRBD1. Matching the DNA end better, TRBJ2-7 makes the J call doubtful. The CDR3 loop spans 15 amino acids. Germline loops: CDR1 SQVTM, CDR2 ANQGSEA. The DNA of the CDR3 is TGCAGCGCATCCCCGACAGGGGGCACGAAGAACGAGCAGTACTTC. Protein sequence: CSASPTGGTKNEQYF.

The J gene is TRBJ1-4, the V gene TRBV30; D possibly corresponds to TRBD1 (5 bases). The germline V gene encodes CDR1 GTSNPN and CDR2 SVGIG (reference sequence). The ends were cut back, 2 bases at V and 4 bases at J, with 8 bases in the middle. The CDR3 covers 13 residues. CDR3 residues: CAWSRDHNEKLFF. DNA of the CDR3: TGTGCCTGGAGTCGGGACCATAATGAAAAACTGTTTTTT.